These T cell receptor beta chains were read from a single sample in a study of cytomegalovirus exposure and HLA in healthy donors. The data were produced by immunoSEQ multiplex PCR, yet TCRdb's version contains in-frame clones alone and is incomplete. This table holds around 110,000 clones, around 69% found once. The sample was PBMCs. These receptors were taken from a man aged 18 to 30 in good health and CMV-seronegative. CDR3s include the opening cysteine and the closing phenylalanine or tryptophan. Fields, in order: V gene, clone size, J gene, D gene, CDR3 DNA, CDR3 protein. A D gene is named only where the DNA matches it firmly. Clone size is given for some rows only: seen once, a few or many times, or a class if the clone is expanded.

V: TRBV28; size: .; J: TRBJ1-2; D: .; DNA: TGTGCCAGCACTACATCGAACTATGGCTACATCTTC; CDR3: CASTTSNYGYIF
V: TRBV7-9; size: .; J: TRBJ2-1; D: TRBD1; DNA: TGTGCCAGCAGCTCCGCTCCGGGACAGGGATGGAATGAGCAGTTCTTC; CDR3: CASSSAPGQGWNEQFF
V: TRBV6-1; size: few; J: TRBJ1-2; D: .; DNA: TGTGCCAGCAGTGAAGGGACATACAATAACTATGGCTACACCTTC; CDR3: CASSEGTYNNYGYTF
V: TRBV10-3; size: .; J: TRBJ2-3; D: TRBD2; DNA: TGTGCCATCAGTGGGCGAGCGGGGAGCACAGATACGCAGTATTTT; CDR3: CAISGRAGSTDTQYF
V: TRBV18; size: .; J: TRBJ2-3; D: .; DNA: TGTGCCAGCTCACCAAGGTTAGAGATGCCAGGAGGATACACAGATACGCAGTATTTT; CDR3: CASSPRLEMPGGYTDTQYF
V: TRBV25-1; size: .; J: TRBJ1-3; D: .; DNA: TGTGCCAGCAGTGATAGCTCTGGAAACACCATATATTTT; CDR3: CASSDSSGNTIYF
V: TRBV2; size: .; J: TRBJ2-5; D: .; DNA: TGTGCCAGCAGGTACGGAAGCACGGGGGAGACCCAGTACTTC; CDR3: CASRYGSTGETQYF
V: TRBV5-1; size: .; J: TRBJ1-3; D: .; DNA: TGCGCCAGCAGCTTGGGCGACAAGGCTCCTGGAAACACCATATATTTT; CDR3: CASSLGDKAPGNTIYF
V: TRBV29-1; size: .; J: TRBJ2-4; D: .; DNA: TGCAGCGTGGGGCATGGGGGCCGAGCCAAAAACATTCAGTACTTC; CDR3: CSVGHGGRAKNIQYF
V: TRBV7-8; size: .; J: TRBJ2-7; D: .; DNA: TGTGCCAGCAGAAGAGGACAGAAAGACTACGAGCAGTACTTC; CDR3: CASRRGQKDYEQYF
V: TRBV28; size: .; J: TRBJ1-5; D: TRBD1; DNA: TGTGCCAGCAGACCGACGACAGGGGATAGCAATCAGCCCCAGCATTTT; CDR3: CASRPTTGDSNQPQHF
V: TRBV6-6; size: few; J: TRBJ2-7; D: .; DNA: TGTGCCAGCTGTACGGGGTCGAGGAACGAGCAGTACTTC; CDR3: CASCTGSRNEQYF
V: TRBV7-2; size: .; J: TRBJ1-1; D: TRBD1; DNA: TGTGCCAGCAGCTTACGACAGGGGGGCGTTGGAGCTTTCTTT; CDR3: CASSLRQGGVGAFF
V: TRBV10-3; size: .; J: TRBJ2-2; D: .; DNA: TGTGCCATCAGTGAGTCCGGACATCTCACCGGGGAGCTGTTTTTT; CDR3: CAISESGHLTGELFF